Listed here are 21 T cell receptor beta chains from one sample, sequenced in a study of cytomegalovirus exposure and HLA in healthy donors. Use of 60 Vbeta and 13 Jbeta primers characterized the PCR. Only in-frame clones appear in the TCRdb table, and some are missing; sequencing was by immunoSEQ multiplex PCR. The repertoire holds about 210,000 clones, with roughly 82% as singletons. Source material: PBMCs. Source of these receptors: a man aged 35-49 years in good health and CMV-seropositive.

The rearrangement links TRBV7-9 to TRBJ1-2, with 7 bases that match TRBD1. The V gene's germline CDR1 is SEHNR and CDR2 FQNEAQ (reference sequence). V shed 11 bases, J shed 6 bases, and the junction held 12 bases outside the gene matches. This CDR3 has 13 residues. CDR3 sequence: CAGYRGGINGYTF. In DNA, the CDR3 is TGTGCCGGTTACAGGGGCGGTATAAATGGCTACACCTTC.

This chain uses TRBV5-1 with TRBJ2-7; 7 bases line up with TRBD1. The V gene end was trimmed by 1 base and the J gene end by 5 bases; junction bases not matched to a gene: 6. This CDR3 has 14 residues. Per the germline V gene, CDR1 is SGHRS and CDR2 is YFSETQ. CDR3 protein: CASSLQGVVDEQYF. CDR3 in DNA: TGCGCCAGCAGCTTGCAGGGGGTTGTCGACGAGCAGTACTTC.

The rearrangement uses TRBV19 and TRBJ1-3, with D uncertain. The CDR3 covers 14 residues. Looked up from germline, CDR1 is LNHDA and CDR2 is SQIVND (reference sequence). V was pared by 5 bases and J by 2 bases, with 10 bases between. CDR3 amino acids: CASSDGRAGNTIYF. CDR3 DNA sequence: TGTGCCAGTAGTGACGGCCGGGCTGGAAACACCATATATTTT.

The J gene is TRBJ2-1, the V gene TRBV5-1, with TRBD2 identical over 8 bases. The germline V gene has CDR1 SGHRS and CDR2 YFSETQ. The V gene end was trimmed by 0 bases and the J gene end by 5 bases; junction bases not matched to a gene: 7. The CDR3 extends over 16 amino acids. CDR3 DNA sequence: TGCGCCAGCAGCTTGGTTCCAGCGGGAGTCAACAATGAGCAGTTCTTC. It translates to CASSLVPAGVNNEQFF. The variable domain in full, with the rest retrieved from reference TRBV5-1 and TRBJ2-1, is KAGVTQTPRYLIKTRGQQVTLSCSPISGHRSVSWYQQTPGQGLQFLFEYFSETQRNKGNFPGRFSGRQFSNSRSEMNVSTLELGDSALYLCASSLVPAGVNNEQFFGPGTRLTVL.

This rearrangement joins TRBV5-8 to TRBJ1-2; maybe TRBD1 (6 bases). V lost 0 bases to trimming and J lost 6 bases, with 18 bases between them. This CDR3 is built from 16 residues. Germline V gene sequence: CDR1 SGHTS, CDR2 YDEGEE. CDR3 region: CASSLELITGMDGYTF. The CDR3 coding sequence is TGTGCCAGCAGCTTGGAATTGATTACAGGGATGGATGGCTACACCTTC.

The chain employs TRBV11-2 and TRBJ2-3; D may be TRBD1 (7 bases). The CDR3 contains 17 residues. The ends were cut back, 5 bases at V and 1 base at J, with 19 bases in the middle. Germline V lookup: CDR1 SGHAT, CDR2 FQNNGV. CDR3 bases: TGTGCCAGCAGCGGACGGACTAAGGGGGCGGGCACAGATACGCAGTATTTT. It codes for CASSGRTKGAGTDTQYF.

The V and J genes are TRBV30 and TRBJ1-2; 9 nucleotides match TRBD1. CDR1 is GTSNPN, CDR2 SVGIG, per germline (reference sequence). CDR3 length: 12 amino acids. V shed 7 bases and J 2 bases; nucleotides not matched to a gene: 2. The CDR3 DNA reads as TGTGCCTTGGACAGGGGAAACTATGGCTACACCTTC. Translating it yields CALDRGNYGYTF.

This sequence joins TRBV14 and TRBJ2-1, with D maybe TRBD2 (5 bases). The germline V and J ends were trimmed by 4 bases and 9 bases, with 16 bases remaining between them. CDR1 and CDR2 from the germline V gene are SGHDN and FVKESK. The CDR3 runs 14 residues. The CDR3 spells CASSPLGARGEQFF. CDR3 DNA sequence: TGTGCCAGCAGCCCTCTAGGAGCTCGGGGTGAGCAGTTCTTC.

The gene calls are TRBV7-2 and TRBJ2-5; D is possibly TRBD1 (6 bases). The CDR3 spans 14 residues. With 5 bases removed from V and 2 bases from J, the gap between germline ends came to 12 bases. Germline V lookup: CDR1 SGHTA, CDR2 FQGNSA. The CDR3 loop is CASSEYGQQETQYF. CDR3 sequence (DNA): TGTGCCAGCAGCGAATATGGACAGCAAGAGACCCAGTACTTC.

The rearrangement links TRBV27 to TRBJ2-7, with a possible D match to TRBD1 (6 bases). V lost 6 bases to trimming and J lost 4 bases, with 10 bases between them. This CDR3 is built from 12 residues. Germline-derived CDR1 and CDR2 are MNHEY and SMNVEV (reference sequence). The CDR3 nucleotides are TGTGCCAGCAGAGGGGGTCTGTACGAGCAGTACGTC. This translates into CASRGGLYEQYV.

The chain combines TRBV27 with TRBJ2-2; TRBD1 aligns across 8 bases. Germline-derived CDR1 and CDR2 are MNHEY and SMNVEV (reference sequence). This CDR3 comprises 17 residues. The ends lost 3 bases at V and 2 bases at J; junction bases unmatched: 8. CDR3 sequence: CASSFIRTGINTGELFF. CDR3 sequence (DNA): TGTGCCAGCAGTTTTATAAGGACAGGGATAAACACCGGGGAGCTGTTTTTT.

This clone was observed a handful of times. The chain has TRBV27 and TRBJ2-3, with D tentatively TRBD1 (6 bases). With 5 bases removed from V and 9 bases from J, the gap between germline ends came to 18 bases. The germline gives CDR1 MNHEY, CDR2 SMNVEV (reference sequence). The CDR3 is 14 residues long. CDR3 bases: TGTGCCAGCAGTCCCTCCTCTTACAGGGAGACGCAGTATTTT. It is translated as CASSPSSYRETQYF.

J is TRBJ2-5 and V is TRBV9, with a tentative D call TRBD1 (5 bases). Germline V CDR1 and CDR2: SGDLS, YYNGEE. This CDR3 region has 15 residues. V was shortened by 4 bases and J by 2 bases, with 15 bases between the two germline ends. The CDR3 coding sequence is TGTGCCAGCAGCCCCCAGGGTTACAAGCAAGAGACCCAGTACTTC. Translation: CASSPQGYKQETQYF.

V is TRBV27 and J is TRBJ2-3; 7 bases are a match to TRBD2. The CDR3 consists of 14 residues. The J segment lost 3 bases and the V segment lost 8 bases, leaving 8 bases of the junction unmatched. The V gene's germline CDR1 is MNHEY and CDR2 SMNVEV (reference sequence). CDR3: CASFGEGGTDTQYF. The CDR3 DNA follows: TGTGCCAGCTTCGGCGAGGGAGGGACAGATACGCAGTATTTT.

This rearrangement joins TRBV5-5 to TRBJ2-1; 16 bases map to TRBD2. This CDR3 spans 17 amino acids. CDR1 is SGHKS, CDR2 YYEKEE, per germline (reference sequence). V was clipped by 4 bases and J by 8 bases; unmatched bases: 9. CDR3 amino acids: CASSGGLAGGGLDEQFF. CDR3 DNA: TGTGCCAGCAGCGGGGGACTAGCGGGAGGGGGTTTGGATGAGCAGTTCTTC. The full variable domain, its missing parts supplied by reference TRBV5-5 and TRBJ2-1, is DAGVTQSPTHLIKTRGQQVTLRCSPISGHKSVSWYQQVLGQGPQFIFQYYEKEERGRGNFPDRFSARQFPNYSSELNVNALLLGDSALYLCASSGGLAGGGLDEQFFGPGTRLTVL.

This chain connects TRBV21-1 to TRBJ2-1; the DNA was not compared with TRBD2, the D call given in the table. TRBV21-1 is described as a pseudogene. The CDR3 has 16 amino acids. The CDR3, as DNA: TGTGCCAGCAGCAAAGCGCTAGCGGGTGGATACAATGAGCAGTTCTTC. This codes for CASSKALAGGYNEQFF.

The count of this clone is one. This sequence joins TRBV28 and TRBJ2-7; 11 bases match TRBD2. V lost 6 bases and J lost 2; bases outside the gene matches: 6. The CDR3 contains 15 residues. Germline V CDR1 and CDR2: MDHEN, SYDVKM. The CDR3 sequence is CASSPGTSGPYEQYF. The CDR3 nucleotides are TGTGCCAGCAGCCCAGGGACTAGCGGTCCCTACGAGCAGTACTTC.

The V gene is TRBV19, the J gene TRBJ1-1; TRBD1 might be the D (6 bases). The V and J ends lost 6 bases and 4 bases respectively, with 12 bases between them. The CDR3 contains 13 residues. Germline V gene data show CDR1 as LNHDA and CDR2 as SQIVND (reference sequence). CDR3 DNA: TGTGCCAGTAGCGGGACATTTGCCACTGAAGCTTTCTTT. It codes for CASSGTFATEAFF.

The gene calls are TRBV30 and TRBJ1-3; D unresolved. This CDR3 is 14 amino acids long. V lost 2 bases and J lost 2, with 10 bases in between. Germline V gene data show CDR1 as GTSNPN and CDR2 as SVGIG (reference sequence). The CDR3 region has the DNA TGTGCCTGGAGTCCGGGTTGGACTGGAAACACCATATATTTT. This codes for CAWSPGWTGNTIYF. Supplemented by reference TRBV30 and TRBJ1-3, the full variable domain reads SQTIHQWPATLVQPVGSPLSLECTVEGTSNPNLYWYRQAAGRGLQLLFYSVGIGQISSEVPQNLSASRPQDRQFILSSKKLLLSDSGFYLCAWSPGWTGNTIYFGEGSWLTVV.

There are a few counts of this clone. The chain couples TRBV19 to TRBJ1-4, with unresolved D. Trimming took 5 bases from V and 2 from J, leaving 15 bases between them. The CDR3 loop spans 16 amino acids. Germline loops: CDR1 LNHDA, CDR2 SQIVND (reference sequence). Here the CDR3 DNA reads TGTGCCAGTAGTGCCGGAGAGCTTCGGACTAATGAAAAACTGTTTTTT. It codes for CASSAGELRTNEKLFF.

The chain couples TRBV5-6 to TRBJ2-7; 9 bases align to TRBD2. Germline CDR1 SGHDT, CDR2 YYEEEE. J was trimmed by 6 bases and V by 4 bases; bases with no gene match: 5. The CDR3 extends over 13 amino acids. CDR3 bases: TGTGCCAGCAGCCTGCGGGAGGGGGTCGAGCAGTACTTC. It codes for CASSLREGVEQYF.